This T cell receptor (beta chain) was identified during a study of blood T cells in healthy people across ages. Study observations and caveats: Older age went with lower TCR beta diversity per million T cells, in a roughly linear way. CMV status of donors was not determined, possibly confounding expanded clonotype changes.

Whenever a sample was processed, at least 6.5 million PBMCs were isolated. Primers used in a second PCR of about 6 to 12 cycles were a sample-barcoded 5' primer and a J-beta primer mix. Via MiXCR, TCRdb re-called the 5' RACE reads, giving one row per CDR3 protein. The sample has hundreds of thousands of distinct CDR3 sequences, 55% to 70% seen once. This clonotype showed up just once. Its antigen is undetermined. One end of the junction does not line up with germline, which may come from a read error. The CDR3 covers 13 residues. The germline CDR1 and CDR2 sequences are SGHTA and FQGTGA. This sequence was found in a man aged 25-45 years in good health. The V call is TRBV7-3, the J call TRBJ1-4; TRBD1 might be the D (5 bases). The material sequenced was blood. CDR3 sequence reads: CASSVTGGEKLFF. Written as DNA, the CDR3 is TGTGCCAGCAGCGTAACAGGAGGCGAAAAACTGTTTTTT.